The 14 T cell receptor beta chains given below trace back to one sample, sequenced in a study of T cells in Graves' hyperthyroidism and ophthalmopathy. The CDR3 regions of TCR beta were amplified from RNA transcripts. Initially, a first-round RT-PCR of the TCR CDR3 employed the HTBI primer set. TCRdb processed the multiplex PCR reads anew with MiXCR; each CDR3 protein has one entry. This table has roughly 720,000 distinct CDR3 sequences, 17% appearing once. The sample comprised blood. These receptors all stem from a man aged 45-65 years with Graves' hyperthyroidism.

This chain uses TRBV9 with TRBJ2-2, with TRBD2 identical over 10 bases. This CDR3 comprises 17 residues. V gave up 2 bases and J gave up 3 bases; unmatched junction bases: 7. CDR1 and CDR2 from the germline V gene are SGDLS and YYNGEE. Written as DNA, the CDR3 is TGTGCCAGCAGCGTCGTAGCGGGAGGCCCTTACACCGGGGAGCTGTTTTTT. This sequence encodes CASSVVAGGPYTGELFF.

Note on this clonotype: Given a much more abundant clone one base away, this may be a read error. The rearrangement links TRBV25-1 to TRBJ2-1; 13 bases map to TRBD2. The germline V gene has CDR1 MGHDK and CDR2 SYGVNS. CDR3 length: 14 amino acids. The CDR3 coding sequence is TGTGCCTCCCGGACTAGCGGGAGTTACAATGGGCAGTTCTTC. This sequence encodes CASRTSGSYNGQFF.

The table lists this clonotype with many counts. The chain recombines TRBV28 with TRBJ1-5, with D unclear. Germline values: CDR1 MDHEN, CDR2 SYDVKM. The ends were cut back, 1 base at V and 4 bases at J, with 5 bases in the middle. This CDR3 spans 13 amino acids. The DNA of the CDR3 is TGTGCCAGCAGTTTATCAGCGAATCAGCCCCAGCATTTT. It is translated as CASSLSANQPQHF.

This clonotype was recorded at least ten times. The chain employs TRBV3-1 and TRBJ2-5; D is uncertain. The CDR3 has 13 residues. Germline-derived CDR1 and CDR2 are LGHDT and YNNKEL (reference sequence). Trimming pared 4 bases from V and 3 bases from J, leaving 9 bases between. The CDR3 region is CASSLGRKETQYF. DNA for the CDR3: TGTGCCAGCAGCCTGGGCCGAAAAGAGACCCAGTACTTC.

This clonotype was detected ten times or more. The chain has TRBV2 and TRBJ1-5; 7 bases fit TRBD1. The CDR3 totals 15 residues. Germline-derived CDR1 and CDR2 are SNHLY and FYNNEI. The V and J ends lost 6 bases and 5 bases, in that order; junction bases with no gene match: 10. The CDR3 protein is CASRFSRTGDQPQHF. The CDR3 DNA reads TGTGCCAGCAGATTCAGCCGAACAGGGGATCAGCCCCAGCATTTT.

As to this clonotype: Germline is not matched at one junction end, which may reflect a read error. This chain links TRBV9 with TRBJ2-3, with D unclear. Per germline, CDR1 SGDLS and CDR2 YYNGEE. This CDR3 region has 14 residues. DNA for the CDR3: TGTGCCAACAGCGTAGGTGGGATTTCAGATACGCAGTATTTT. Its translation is CANSVGGISDTQYF.

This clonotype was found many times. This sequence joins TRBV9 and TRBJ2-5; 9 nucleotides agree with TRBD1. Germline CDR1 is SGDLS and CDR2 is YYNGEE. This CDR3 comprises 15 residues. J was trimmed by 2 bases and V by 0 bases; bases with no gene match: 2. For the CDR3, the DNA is TGTGCCAGCAGCGTAGGGACAGGGGCACAAGAGACCCAGTACTTC. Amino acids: CASSVGTGAQETQYF.

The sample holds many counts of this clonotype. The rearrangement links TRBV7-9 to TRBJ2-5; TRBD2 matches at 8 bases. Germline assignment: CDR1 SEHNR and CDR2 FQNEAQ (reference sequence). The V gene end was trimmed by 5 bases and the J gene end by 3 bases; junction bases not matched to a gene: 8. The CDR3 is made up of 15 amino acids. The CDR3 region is CASSPPGLVEETQYF. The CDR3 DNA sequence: TGTGCCAGCAGCCCACCGGGACTAGTCGAAGAGACCCAGTACTTC.

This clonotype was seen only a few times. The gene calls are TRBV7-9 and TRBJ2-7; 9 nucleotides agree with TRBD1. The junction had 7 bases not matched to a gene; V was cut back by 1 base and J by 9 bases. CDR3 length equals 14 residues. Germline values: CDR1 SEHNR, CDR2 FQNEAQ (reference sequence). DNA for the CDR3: TGTGCCAGCAGCTTAGGGGGACAGGGACAAGTGCAGTACTTC. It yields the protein CASSLGGQGQVQYF.

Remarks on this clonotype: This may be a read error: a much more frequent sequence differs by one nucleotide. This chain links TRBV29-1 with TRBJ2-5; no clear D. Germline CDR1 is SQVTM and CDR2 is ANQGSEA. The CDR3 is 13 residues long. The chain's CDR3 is CGVERTPRETQYF. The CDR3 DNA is TGCGGCGTTGAAAGGACCCCCAGAGAGACCCAGTACTTC.

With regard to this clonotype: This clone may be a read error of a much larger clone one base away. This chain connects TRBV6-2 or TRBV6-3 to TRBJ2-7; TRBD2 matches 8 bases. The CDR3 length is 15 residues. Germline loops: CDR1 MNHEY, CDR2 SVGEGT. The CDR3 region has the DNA TGTGCCAACAGTCCCTTAGCGGGAACCTCCTACGAGCAGTACTTC. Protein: CANSPLAGTSYEQYF.

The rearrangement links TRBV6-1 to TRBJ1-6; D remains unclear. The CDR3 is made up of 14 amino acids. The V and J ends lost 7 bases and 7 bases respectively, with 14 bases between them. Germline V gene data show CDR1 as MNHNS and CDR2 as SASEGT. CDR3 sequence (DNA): TGTGCCAGCACCTCCCCACAGAGGAATTCACCCCTCCACTTT. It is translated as CASTSPQRNSPLHF.

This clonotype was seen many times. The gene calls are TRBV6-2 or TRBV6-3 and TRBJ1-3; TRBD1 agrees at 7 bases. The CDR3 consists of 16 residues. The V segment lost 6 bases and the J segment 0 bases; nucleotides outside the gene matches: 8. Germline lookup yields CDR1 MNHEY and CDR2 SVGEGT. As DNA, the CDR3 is TGTGCCAGCAGAGCCCCGGGACAGATCTCTGGAAACACCATATATTTT. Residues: CASRAPGQISGNTIYF.

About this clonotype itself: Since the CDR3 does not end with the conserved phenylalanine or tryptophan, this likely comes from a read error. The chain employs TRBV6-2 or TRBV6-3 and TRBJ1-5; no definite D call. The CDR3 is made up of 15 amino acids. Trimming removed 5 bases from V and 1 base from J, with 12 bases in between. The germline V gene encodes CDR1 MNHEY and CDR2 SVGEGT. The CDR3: CASSPLGLSNQPQHL. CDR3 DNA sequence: TGTGCCAGCAGTCCGCTAGGGTTGAGCAATCAGCCCCAGCATCTT.